Listed here are 8 T cell receptor beta chains from one sample, sequenced in a study of T cells in Graves' hyperthyroidism and ophthalmopathy. Amplification yielded TCR beta CDR3 regions, with RNA transcripts as the source. HTBI primers drove first-round RT-PCR of the TCR CDR3. TCRdb ran MiXCR on the multiplex PCR reads and lists one entry per CDR3 protein. The table records about 380,000 distinct CDR3 sequences, about 18% of them present only once. Input material: blood. The source of these receptors is a man aged 18 to 30 with Graves' ophthalmopathy.

This chain links TRBV2 with TRBJ2-6; D is unresolved. The CDR3 is 20 residues long. The germline gives CDR1 SNHLY, CDR2 FYNNEI. Between the trimmed V and J ends, which lost 3 bases and 0 bases, there was a span of 21 bases. CDR3 nucleotides: TGTGCCAGCAGTGAGTCGACACCGCTATTTCACAGCTCTGGGGCCAACGTCCTGACTTTC. It codes for CASSESTPLFHSSGANVLTF.

This clonotype appeared a few times. This chain uses TRBV9 with TRBJ2-4, with TRBD2 as a possible D gene (5 bases). This CDR3 is built from 14 residues. V shed 0 bases and J shed 7 bases, with 11 bases lying between them. Germline assignment: CDR1 SGDLS and CDR2 YYNGEE. The CDR3: CASSVGAVGNIQYF. In DNA, the CDR3 is TGTGCCAGCAGCGTAGGAGCGGTGGGGAACATTCAGTACTTC.

The rearrangement uses TRBV24-1 and TRBJ1-2; D not resolved. Trimming removed 1 base at V and 2 bases at J, with 7 bases between. Germline CDR1 and CDR2: KGHDR and SFDVKD. The CDR3 runs 14 residues. As DNA, the CDR3 is TGTGCCACCAGTGATTTTAGAATGAACTATGGCTACACCTTC. Protein product: CATSDFRMNYGYTF.

This clonotype was recorded a few times. The J gene is TRBJ2-3, the V gene TRBV20-1; 11 bases line up with TRBD2. V gave up 5 bases and J gave up 2 bases; unmatched junction bases: 6. This CDR3 has 15 residues. The V gene's germline CDR1 is DFQATT and CDR2 SNEGSKA (reference sequence). CDR3 coding DNA: TGCAGTGCTCAGGCTAGCGGGGGGTCCACAGATACGCAGTATTTT. Protein: CSAQASGGSTDTQYF.

Many counts were recorded for this clonotype. The rearrangement joins TRBV2 to TRBJ2-2; 11 positions agree with TRBD2. The CDR3 loop spans 15 amino acids. Germline loops: CDR1 SNHLY, CDR2 FYNNEI. The junction had 8 bases not matched to a gene; V was cut back by 7 bases and J by 7 bases. CDR3 in amino acids: CASTDTSGGFGELFF. The CDR3 DNA reads as TGTGCCAGCACGGACACTAGCGGGGGTTTCGGGGAGCTGTTTTTT.

The chain is built from TRBV24-1 and TRBJ2-2; D gene ambiguous. The germline gives CDR1 KGHDR, CDR2 SFDVKD. V gave up 1 base and J gave up 5 bases, with 10 bases separating them. There are 15 residues in the CDR3. CDR3 DNA: TGTGCCACCAGTGATTTTCCCAGTACTACCGGGGAGCTGTTTTTT. It codes for CATSDFPSTTGELFF.

This chain uses TRBV11-2 with TRBJ2-5, with 9 bases aligning to TRBD2. The trim removed 0 bases at V and 4 bases at J, leaving 0 bases unmatched. Germline V CDR1 and CDR2: SGHAT, FQNNGV. The CDR3 loop spans 14 amino acids. The CDR3: CASSLEAGGETQYF. In DNA form, the CDR3 reads TGTGCCAGCAGCTTAGAAGCGGGGGGAGAGACCCAGTACTTC.

The chain combines TRBV2 with TRBJ1-5, with TRBD1 identical over 9 bases. Germline V gene lookup returns CDR1 SNHLY and CDR2 FYNNEI. The V segment lost 7 bases and the J segment 8 bases; nucleotides outside the gene matches: 9. The CDR3 contains 14 residues. CDR3 bases: TGTGCCAGCACCGGGACAGGGAGCGGTGAGCCCCAGCATTTT. Protein sequence: CASTGTGSGEPQHF.